This T cell receptor (beta chain) was observed in a study of radiotherapy plus CTLA-4 blockade in lung cancer. Study information: Among all patients, approximately 17% showed objective responses, while about 30% had disease control.

Those with chemo-refractory metastatic non-small-cell lung cancer were treated with focal radiation combined with CTLA-4 blockade using ipilimumab. Details on this clone: Its cognate antigen is unknown.

Clones were read by immunoSEQ multiplex PCR, and TCRdb kept only the in-frame ones, dropping some. The sample has 120,000 or so clones, 75% to 90% seen once. Broader study findings: Following radiotherapy plus ipilimumab, tumor-derived TCR clones expanded in the blood. Dynamics of early blood T cell clones, together with interferon-beta, were reportedly the best predictors of response.

This sequence originates from a human donor with non-small cell lung cancer that progressed on radiotherapy plus ipilimumab. Sample: peripheral blood, taken from a patient treated with radiotherapy plus ipilimumab.

CDR3 in amino acids: CASSGTSTGYEQYF. The CDR3 bases are TGCGCCAGCAGCGGTACTAGCACGGGTTACGAGCAGTACTTC. The chain is built from TRBV5-1 and TRBJ2-7, with D maybe TRBD2 (6 bases). CDR3 length: 14 amino acids. V gave up 4 bases and J gave up 4 bases, with 15 bases separating them. In germline, CDR1 is SGHRS, CDR2 YFSETQ.